The 19 T cell receptor beta chains presented below share a single source sample, sequenced in a study of control samples from healthy donors and cancer patients. Libraries were prepared by immunoSEQ multiplex PCR; TCRdb keeps only in-frame clonotypes and omits some of them. The table includes about 110,000 clones, over 75% detected once. The sample comprised blood. These receptors were taken from a human donor in good health. The donor label of this sample is uncertain.

V gene TRBV5-6 combines with J gene TRBJ1-1; the match to TRBD1 covers 9 bases. In germline, CDR1 is SGHDT, CDR2 YYEEEE. J gave up 5 bases and V 5 bases, and 7 bases lay outside the gene matches. CDR3 length equals 14 residues. The CDR3 here is CASRLQGAGTEAFF. The CDR3 nucleotides are TGTGCCAGCAGACTACAGGGGGCGGGAACTGAAGCTTTCTTT.

The J gene is TRBJ1-5, the V gene TRBV30; tentatively, D is TRBD1 (5 bases). The germline CDR1 and CDR2 sequences are GTSNPN and SVGIG (reference sequence). The CDR3 totals 14 residues. The germline V and J ends were trimmed by 1 base and 5 bases, with 12 bases remaining between them. CDR3 residues: CAWSGGIGDQPQHF. DNA for the CDR3: TGTGCCTGGAGTGGAGGGATAGGGGATCAGCCCCAGCATTTT.

The genes are TRBV12-3 or TRBV12-4 and TRBJ2-5, with unresolved D. Trimming shortened V by 8 bases and J by 5 bases, and 6 bases separated the two germline ends. The CDR3 contains 10 residues. The CDR3 sequence is CASGDETQYF. The CDR3 DNA sequence: TGTGCCAGCGGTGACGAGACCCAGTACTTC.

The rearrangement joins TRBV2 to TRBJ1-2; D perhaps matches TRBD1 (5 bases). The CDR3 is 16 amino acids. Germline CDR1 SNHLY, CDR2 FYNNEI. V was trimmed by 3 bases and J by 5 bases, leaving 19 bases between them. CDR3 sequence reads: CASSDQGPFTLYGYTF. The CDR3 coding sequence is TGTGCCAGCAGTGATCAGGGACCCTTCACACTTTATGGCTACACCTTC.

CDR3 nucleotide sequence: TGTGCCAGCAGTGAAGGACAGGAGGTCAATGAGCAGTTCTTC. It translates to CASSEGQEVNEQFF. The rearrangement joins TRBV6-1 to TRBJ2-1, with D possibly matching TRBD1 (6 bases). This CDR3 has 14 residues. V lost 1 base to trimming and J lost 6 bases, with 10 bases between them. Germline V gene sequence: CDR1 MNHNS, CDR2 SASEGT.

The V and J genes are TRBV7-2 and TRBJ2-1; 8 bases fit TRBD2. The CDR3 covers 19 residues. The trim removed 2 bases at V and 4 bases at J, leaving 16 bases unmatched. Germline V gene lookup returns CDR1 SGHTA and CDR2 FQGNSA. The CDR3, as DNA: TGTGCCAGCAGCTTAAGTTGGGTTTTCGCCGGGGGGGAATACAATGAGCAGTTCTTC. It codes for CASSLSWVFAGGEYNEQFF.

The genes are TRBV9 and TRBJ1-6, with no clear D. The CDR3 spans 16 residues. With 3 bases removed from V and 7 bases from J, the gap between germline ends came to 17 bases. CDR1 SGDLS and CDR2 YYNGEE come from the germline V gene. The DNA of the CDR3 is TGTGCCAGCAGCGCCAATATAGCGGGGAACAATTCACCCCTCCACTTT. As protein: CASSANIAGNNSPLHF.

The rearrangement uses TRBV11-3 and TRBJ2-2, with no clear D. Trimming removed 0 bases at V and 2 bases at J, with 13 bases between. This CDR3 has 17 residues. Germline-derived CDR1 and CDR2 are SGHNT and YENEEA. The CDR3 reads CASSLEQWGTNTGELFF. As DNA, the CDR3 is TGTGCCAGCAGCTTAGAACAGTGGGGAACCAACACCGGGGAGCTGTTTTTT. Full variable domain (remainder filled in from reference TRBV11-3 and TRBJ2-2): EAGVVQSPRYKIIEKKQPVAFWCNPISGHNTLYWYLQNLGQGPELLIRYENEEAVDDSQLPKDRFSAERLKGVDSTLKIQPAELGDSAVYLCASSLEQWGTNTGELFFGEGSRLTVL.

This rearrangement joins TRBV4-1 to TRBJ2-7, with a possible D match to TRBD2 (6 bases). This CDR3 region has 17 residues. With 0 bases removed from V and 0 bases from J, the gap between germline ends came to 15 bases. The germline CDR1 and CDR2 sequences are MGHRA and YSYEKL. CDR3 in amino acids: CASSQDWGGGASYEQYF. DNA of the CDR3: TGCGCCAGCAGCCAAGATTGGGGCGGAGGGGCCTCCTACGAGCAGTACTTC.

The V call is TRBV27, the J call TRBJ2-2; D is undetermined. The CDR3 spans 13 residues. From germline, CDR1 is MNHEY and CDR2 SMNVEV (reference sequence). Trimming took 7 bases from V and 4 from J, leaving 10 bases between them. The chain's CDR3 is CASTWAITGELFF. The CDR3 region has the DNA TGTGCCAGCACTTGGGCAATCACCGGGGAGCTGTTTTTT.

The chain couples TRBV28 to TRBJ1-1, with D uncertain. This CDR3 has 13 residues. CDR1 and CDR2 (germline): MDHEN, SYDVKM. Deletions cut 5 bases from V and 1 base from J, with 8 bases between. Here the CDR3 DNA reads TGTGCCAGCAGTAATTCGAGGAACACTGAAGCTTTCTTT. Translated, it gives CASSNSRNTEAFF.

The V gene is TRBV28, the J gene TRBJ1-1; 7 bases match TRBD1. The CDR3 is 14 amino acids. V lost 5 bases and J lost 3; bases outside the gene matches: 6. Germline V gene sequence: CDR1 MDHEN, CDR2 SYDVKM. The DNA for the CDR3 is TGTGCCAGCAGTGACAGGGCGAGGGACACTGAAGCTTTCTTT. This gives the protein CASSDRARDTEAFF.

V usage is TRBV11-2 and J usage is TRBJ2-3; weak D call: TRBD1 (6 bases). Deletions cut 5 bases from V and 1 base from J, with 13 bases between. The V gene's germline CDR1 is SGHAT and CDR2 FQNNGV. The CDR3 contains 15 residues. This CDR3 reads CASSLTGMGTDTQYF. For the CDR3, the DNA is TGTGCCAGCAGCCTAACAGGGATGGGCACAGATACGCAGTATTTT.

The V and J genes are TRBV6-5 and TRBJ1-1, with D possibly matching TRBD1 (5 bases). The CDR3 consists of 15 residues. V shed 3 bases and J shed 5 bases, with 16 bases lying between them. The V gene's germline CDR1 is MNHEY and CDR2 SVGAGI. DNA of the CDR3: TGTGCCAGCAGTTATGCGGGGCCCCAGAGGACTGAAGCTTTCTTT. This gives the protein CASSYAGPQRTEAFF.

V usage is TRBV28 and J usage is TRBJ1-2; D not resolved. The V gene lost 2 bases and the J gene lost 5 bases, with 18 bases spanning the gap. Germline values: CDR1 MDHEN, CDR2 SYDVKM. This CDR3 has 16 residues. In DNA form, the CDR3 reads TGTGCCAGCAGTTTAGCCGCGCAGGACCACATGTATGGCTACACCTTC. Translation gives CASSLAAQDHMYGYTF.

The chain employs TRBV5-1 and TRBJ2-5, with 8 bases identical to TRBD2. This CDR3 has 15 amino acids. J gave up 4 bases and V 2 bases, and 7 bases lay outside the gene matches. Germline-derived CDR1 and CDR2 are SGHRS and YFSETQ. The CDR3 DNA sequence: TGCGCCAGCAGCTTAGGACTAGCCCCTGGAGAGACCCAGTACTTC. It encodes CASSLGLAPGETQYF.

The chain recombines TRBV19 with TRBJ1-6; D may be TRBD1 (6 bases). V gave up 5 bases and J gave up 3 bases, with 11 bases separating them. Germline lookup yields CDR1 LNHDA and CDR2 SQIVND (reference sequence). The CDR3 is 15 amino acids. CDR3 sequence reads: CASSAADSYNSPLHF. CDR3 bases: TGTGCCAGTAGTGCTGCGGACAGCTATAATTCACCCCTCCACTTT.

This clone was counted once. J is TRBJ2-1 and V is TRBV11-2, with D perhaps TRBD1 (6 bases). Trimming took off 2 bases at V and 5 bases at J, with 7 bases between the two ends. This CDR3 is 13 amino acids long. Germline V lookup: CDR1 SGHAT, CDR2 FQNNGV. The CDR3 loop reads CASSLTGNNEQFF. The CDR3 DNA reads as TGTGCCAGCAGCTTAACAGGGAACAATGAGCAGTTCTTC.

The chain combines TRBV10-3 with TRBJ2-5; perhaps TRBD1 as D (6 bases). Trimming pared 6 bases from V and 0 bases from J, leaving 11 bases between. The CDR3 runs 14 residues. Germline V gene lookup returns CDR1 ENHRY and CDR2 SYGVKD. As DNA, the CDR3 is TGTGCCATCAGACCCCGGACAGACCAAGAGACCCAGTACTTC. It specifies CAIRPRTDQETQYF.